What follows are 23 T cell receptor beta chains derived from one specimen sequenced in a study of blood T cells in healthy people across ages. With a J-beta primer mix and a sample-barcoded 5' primer, a second PCR ran roughly 6 to 11 cycles. TCRdb re-called the 5' RACE reads through MiXCR, storing one row per CDR3 protein. The sample includes hundreds of thousands of distinct CDR3 sequences, approximately 55% of them seen just once. Sequenced: blood. These receptors all come from a man older than 75 in good health.

This clonotype was counted only a few times. V is TRBV12-3 or TRBV12-4 and J is TRBJ2-2; 7 nucleotides match TRBD1. V gave up 6 bases and J gave up 6 bases; unmatched junction bases: 7. The CDR3 extends over 14 amino acids. CDR3 DNA sequence: TGTGCCAGCAGGCGACAGGGTACCGCCGGGGAGCTGTTTTTT. Its protein product is CASRRQGTAGELFF.

This clonotype has more than one count but fewer than ten. The chain combines TRBV7-9 with TRBJ2-3; the match to TRBD2 covers 12 bases. The CDR3 runs 17 residues. Germline trimming cut 5 bases from V and 3 bases from J; bases unmatched to any gene: 9. Germline loops: CDR1 SEHNR, CDR2 FQNEAQ (reference sequence). CDR3 nucleotides: TGTGCCAGCAGCCTCTGGACTAGCGGGATAGGTACAGATACGCAGTATTTT. It encodes CASSLWTSGIGTDTQYF. Full variable domain (missing parts from reference TRBV7-9 and TRBJ2-3): DTGVSQNPRHKITKRGQNVTFRCDPISEHNRLYWYRQTLGQGPEFLTYFQNEAQLEKSRLLSDRFSAERPKGSFSTLEIQRTEQGDSAMYLCASSLWTSGIGTDTQYFGPGTRLTVL.

This clonotype was detected only a few times. The chain uses TRBV6-5 and TRBJ2-7; no clear D gene. The germline gives CDR1 MNHEY, CDR2 SVGAGI. This CDR3 spans 14 amino acids. V dropped 6 bases and J dropped 0 bases, with 12 bases sitting between them. The CDR3 sequence: CASSLTASSYEQYF. CDR3 bases: TGTGCCAGCAGCCTGACTGCCTCCTCCTACGAGCAGTACTTC.

In its sample, this clonotype was seen a few times. The chain has TRBV27 and TRBJ2-7; D uncertain. CDR1 MNHEY and CDR2 SMNVEV come from the germline V gene (reference sequence). The CDR3 totals 15 residues. Trimming stripped 5 bases from V and 0 bases from J, with 14 bases between. CDR3 in amino acids: CASSPRTHFSYEQYF. CDR3 bases: TGTGCCAGCAGTCCAAGGACCCATTTCTCCTACGAGCAGTACTTC.

V and J are TRBV7-9 and TRBJ1-1; D is uncertain. CDR1 and CDR2 (germline): SEHNR, FQNEAQ (reference sequence). V lost 5 bases and J lost 5, with 9 bases in between. The CDR3 runs to 12 residues. The CDR3 reads CASSQRWTEAFF. The CDR3 bases are TGTGCCAGCAGCCAACGTTGGACTGAAGCTTTCTTT. The full variable domain, rest sourced from reference TRBV7-9 and TRBJ1-1, is DTGVSQNPRHKITKRGQNVTFRCDPISEHNRLYWYRQTLGQGPEFLTYFQNEAQLEKSRLLSDRFSAERPKGSFSTLEIQRTEQGDSAMYLCASSQRWTEAFFGQGTRLTVV.

This clonotype has only a few counts. The chain carries TRBV6-1 and TRBJ2-1, with D unresolved. Trimming cost V 0 bases and J 5 bases, with 14 bases left between them. The germline gives CDR1 MNHNS, CDR2 SASEGT. The CDR3 contains 16 residues. This chain's CDR3 is CASSEAFGLTHNEQFF. CDR3 nucleotides: TGTGCCAGCAGTGAAGCTTTTGGTCTAACCCACAATGAGCAGTTCTTC.

CDR3 in DNA: TGTGCCAGCGAGGGTGAAAAACTGTTTTTT. It codes for CASEGEKLFF. This chain joins TRBV3-1 and TRBJ1-4; D ambiguous. The CDR3 covers 10 residues. Trimming shortened V by 8 bases and J by 7 bases, and 5 bases separated the two germline ends. Germline CDR1 LGHDT, CDR2 YNNKEL (reference sequence).

The V gene is TRBV20-1, the J gene TRBJ2-1, with TRBD2 as a possible D gene (5 bases). Germline CDR1 DFQATT, CDR2 SNEGSKA (reference sequence). Trimming left V 0 bases short and J 4 bases short, with 10 bases between. The CDR3 consists of 14 residues. CDR3 DNA: TGCAGTGCTAGAGATCCGGGGAAATACAATGAGCAGTTCTTC. Its protein is CSARDPGKYNEQFF.

This clonotype was found a few times. The chain recombines TRBV7-3 with TRBJ2-7, with a possible D match to TRBD2 (5 bases). The CDR3 sequence is 14 residues long. Germline CDR1 and CDR2: SGHTA and FQGTGA. Trimming left V 2 bases short and J 6 bases short, with 14 bases between. Here the CDR3 reads CASSLLGAAGEQYF. The CDR3 DNA follows: TGTGCCAGCAGCTTACTTGGCGCTGCGGGCGAGCAGTACTTC.

On this clonotype itself: Its ends do not fully match the called genes, so a read error is possible. V usage is TRBV10-3 and J usage is TRBJ2-6; 7 nucleotides agree with TRBD1. Germline V gene sequence: CDR1 ENHRY, CDR2 SYGVKD. This CDR3 has 15 amino acids. The CDR3 DNA reads as TGTACCATCAGGGACAGTGATACTGGGGCCAACGTCCTGACTTTC. It yields the protein CTIRDSDTGANVLTF.

V usage is TRBV5-5 and J usage is TRBJ2-7; no definite D call. V lost 0 bases to trimming and J lost 1 base, with 11 bases between them. CDR3 length: 15 amino acids. CDR1 is SGHKS and CDR2 is YYEKEE in the germline V gene (reference sequence). The CDR3 DNA is TGTGCCAGCAGCTTGGATGGGAATCCGTCCTACGAGCAGTACTTC. Its translation: CASSLDGNPSYEQYF.

This clonotype was seen a handful of times. This chain links TRBV7-9 with TRBJ2-2, with D unresolved. This CDR3 is 13 amino acids long. Germline V gene sequence: CDR1 SEHNR, CDR2 FQNEAQ (reference sequence). V lost 5 bases to trimming and J lost 2 bases, with 6 bases between them. The CDR3 loop reads CASSQPNTGELFF. CDR3 nucleotides: TGTGCCAGCAGCCAACCCAACACCGGGGAGCTGTTTTTT.

The V and J genes are TRBV6-5 and TRBJ1-1; D is uncertain. Germline CDR1 is MNHEY and CDR2 is SVGAGI. This CDR3 comprises 15 residues. Trimming took off 6 bases at V and 5 bases at J, with 19 bases between the two ends. The CDR3 is CASSPKRGWGTEAFF. DNA of the CDR3: TGTGCCAGCAGCCCTAAGCGAGGGTGGGGAACTGAAGCTTTCTTT.

The chain uses TRBV3-1 and TRBJ1-6, with D perhaps matching TRBD1 (5 bases). With 6 bases removed from V and 7 bases from J, the gap between germline ends came to 10 bases. This CDR3 contains 13 residues. CDR1 is LGHDT and CDR2 is YNNKEL in the germline V gene (reference sequence). DNA for the CDR3: TGTGCCAGCAGTCAGGGTGGCAATTCACCCCTCCACTTT. This translates into CASSQGGNSPLHF.

V is TRBV10-3 and J is TRBJ2-4, with 13 bases lining up with TRBD2. TRBJ2-7 matches the DNA end more closely, so the J call is doubtful. The CDR3 runs 15 residues. Germline loops: CDR1 ENHRY, CDR2 SYGVKD. The CDR3 is CAIQGTSGANYEQYF. CDR3 bases: TGTGCCATCCAGGGGACTAGCGGGGCAAACTACGAGCAGTACTTC.

The CDR3 loop is CASSYSGTTGKQYF. CDR3 nucleotide sequence: TGTGCCAGCAGTTACTCGGGGACTACGGGCAAGCAGTACTTC. The chain has TRBV6-2 or TRBV6-3 and TRBJ2-7; TRBD2 matches 7 bases. Looked up from germline, CDR1 is MNHEY and CDR2 is SVGEGT. The CDR3 sequence is 14 residues long. Unmatched junction bases numbered 7, after V lost 0 bases and J lost 8 bases.

This chain links TRBV7-3 with TRBJ2-7; 7 nucleotides agree with TRBD2. The ends lost 5 bases at V and 5 bases at J; junction bases unmatched: 9. Germline V CDR1 and CDR2: SGHTA, FQGTGA. The CDR3 contains 14 residues. CDR3 DNA: TGTGCCAGCAGCCCCTACGGCCGGGGGGACGAGCAGTACTTC. It specifies CASSPYGRGDEQYF.

The chain recombines TRBV20-1 with TRBJ2-4; D remains ambiguous. Gene TRBJ2-7 matches the end of the DNA better, so the J call may be wrong. The length of the CDR3 is 13 residues. Germline V gene lookup returns CDR1 DFQATT and CDR2 SNEGSKA (reference sequence). CDR3 amino acids: CSASLVRDYEQYF. CDR3 in DNA: TGCAGTGCTAGTTTGGTACGAGACTACGAGCAGTACTTC.

About this clonotype: A junction end diverges from the germline sequence, so it may reflect a read error. The chain carries TRBV5-6 and TRBJ1-1, with TRBD1 as a possible D gene (6 bases). The V gene's germline CDR1 is SGHDT and CDR2 YYEEEE. This CDR3 has 13 residues. The CDR3 region is CASSLTGNPEAFF. For the CDR3, the DNA is TGTGCCAGCAGCCTCACAGGGAACCCTGAAGCTTTCTTT.

This chain joins TRBV6-6 and TRBJ1-2; D is perhaps TRBD1 (5 bases). Germline CDR1 reads MNHNY; CDR2 reads SVGAGI (reference sequence). The length of the CDR3 is 14 residues. V was trimmed by 6 bases and J by 3 bases, leaving 14 bases between them. The CDR3 DNA is TGTGCCAGCAGGGAGACAGCTTCCCACTATGGCTACACCTTC. Protein: CASRETASHYGYTF.

The rearrangement joins TRBV3-1 to TRBJ1-2; 12 positions match TRBD1. The CDR3 has 14 amino acids. Germline V gene data show CDR1 as LGHDT and CDR2 as YNNKEL (reference sequence). V shed 4 bases, J shed 10 bases, and the junction held 7 bases outside the gene matches. Written as DNA, the CDR3 is TGTGCCAGCAGCCCGGGACAGGGGGCCAGGACCTACACCTTC. Amino acids: CASSPGQGARTYTF.

The chain employs TRBV10-3 and TRBJ2-3; 9 nucleotides match TRBD1. Per the germline V gene, CDR1 is ENHRY and CDR2 is SYGVKD. After removal of 3 bases from V and 14 bases from J, the junction contained 6 bases not matched to a gene. The CDR3 spans 12 residues. The CDR3 protein is CAISDPGQGMYF. The CDR3 DNA reads as TGTGCCATCAGTGACCCGGGACAGGGCATGTATTTT.

This clonotype was detected only a few times. CDR3 region: CASSLEQRVTNEQFF. CDR3 nucleotide sequence: TGTGCCAGCAGCTTGGAACAGCGAGTCACAAATGAGCAGTTCTTC. This chain links TRBV5-6 with TRBJ2-1; D gene unclear. V was shortened by 0 bases and J by 7 bases, with 14 bases between the two germline ends. The germline V gene has CDR1 SGHDT and CDR2 YYEEEE. The CDR3 is made up of 15 amino acids.